This T cell receptor (beta chain) was found in a study of blood T cells in healthy people across ages. Germline V gives CDR1 ENHRY, CDR2 SYGVKD. With V trimmed by 10 bases and J by 3 bases, 8 bases remained unmatched. The CDR3 has 14 residues. As for this clonotype: The antigen is unknown.

Through a sample-barcoded 5' primer and a J-beta primer mix, a second PCR was run for 7 to 11 cycles. One entry per CDR3 protein, called by TCRdb with MiXCR from the 5' RACE reads. The sample yields 600,000 to 650,000 distinct CDR3 sequences, roughly 50% seen once. Donors were systemically healthy Caucasian individuals from Russia aged roughly 6 to 95 years. Study-level points and caveats: The unsorted PBMCs prevented any conclusive comparison of naive versus antigen-experienced cells. A greater number of naive CD4+ cells and higher diversity distinguished long-lived donors from aged donors. Investigators viewed diversity estimates from one million T cells as underestimates, the study reported.

V usage is TRBV10-3 and J usage is TRBJ2-1; 8 nucleotides match TRBD2. The sequence was collected from a man between 60 and 70 years old in good health. The sequencing sample was made of blood. DNA for the CDR3: TGTGCCACGGCGCCCGGGACTAGCTACAATGAGCAGTTCTTC. Translated, it gives CATAPGTSYNEQFF.